This T cell receptor (beta chain) was observed in a study of blood T cell repertoires in COVID-19. For the study at large: Samples representing acute and convalescent COVID-19 were sourced from the United States, Italy and Spain. Sources were T cells, B-cell-depleted T cells, or PBMCs; the material itself was cDNA or gDNA.

Per the germline V gene, CDR1 is MNHNY and CDR2 is SVGAGI (reference sequence). J gave up 5 bases and V 6 bases, and 6 bases lay outside the gene matches. The CDR3 extends over 13 amino acids. Per the original data handling: Amplified reference gene primers provided the basis for estimating nucleated cell counts. The repertoire was sequenced with immunoSEQ multiplex PCR; TCRdb's copy has only in-frame clones and lacks some. D and trimming come from the DNA, and the V and J calls and clone size come from that table. The repertoire holds about 400,000 clones, just under 90% seen once, with less than 2% in the top ten. Recovered status applied to Cohort 3 donors who had two consecutive negative PCRs. It also applied to those with clearance or with symptom resolution.

The chain is built from TRBV6-6 and TRBJ2-7; 8 bases are a match to TRBD1. The sequenced sample consisted of PBMCs or T cells enriched from blood (not recorded which). This TCR came from a woman aged 25 to 39 who had recovered from COVID-19. CDR3 DNA sequence: TGTGCCAGCAGGACACAGGGGGTAGACGAGCAGTACTTC. Its translation is CASRTQGVDEQYF.